This T cell receptor (beta chain) originates from a study of post-analysis software for immune sequencing data. This clonotype was counted a few times. What it binds is not known. The germline V gene has CDR1 SGHTA and CDR2 FQGNSA. The V end lost 2 bases, the J end lost 3 bases, and 10 bases lay between the germline ends. The length of the CDR3 is 14 residues. Overall study results and limits: About five TRBV segments were more frequent in patients than controls; TRBV5-6, TRBV5-1 and TRBV20-1 belonged to this group. By F measure, samples from a shared preparation batch strongly co-clustered. Normalized Chao1 diversity in multiple sclerosis patients fell significantly below that of controls.

Prepared libraries of TCR beta cDNA carried unique molecular identifiers. One entry per CDR3 protein, called by TCRdb with MiXCR from the PCR reads. There are approximately 730,000 distinct CDR3 sequences in the sample; roughly 27% occur only once, and roughly 0.57% lies in the top ten. V and J are TRBV7-2 and TRBJ1-1, with TRBD1 as a possible D gene (6 bases). Sequencing used blood. The clonotype originates from a girl aged 10 to 17 with multiple sclerosis. The CDR3 is CASSLHRVDTEAFF. CDR3 nucleotide sequence: TGTGCCAGCAGCTTACACAGGGTCGACACTGAAGCTTTCTTT. Full variable domain (rest looked up from reference TRBV7-2 and TRBJ1-1): GAGVSQSPSNKVTEKGKDVELRCDPISGHTALYWYRQSLGQGLEFLIYFQGNSAPDKSGLPSDRFSAERTGGSVSTLTIQRTQQEDSAVYLCASSLHRVDTEAFFGQGTRLTVV.